The text below deals with one T cell receptor beta chain. These data belong to a study of T cell responses to AZD1222 COVID-19 vaccine. Sequencing used immunoSEQ multiplex PCR; TCRdb keeps in-frame clones, though not all of them. The profile shows 140,000 to 150,000 clones, around 91% of them singletons. The sample was peripheral blood, taken on day 0 of AZD1222 vaccination. This TCR came from an adult in good health.

The CDR3, as DNA: TGTGCCAGCAGTGTAGGACAGACCCCCTACGAGCAGTACTTC. Protein product: CASSVGQTPYEQYF. V gene TRBV2 combines with J gene TRBJ2-7; D is perhaps TRBD1 (6 bases). Germline assignment: CDR1 SNHLY and CDR2 FYNNEI. CDR3 length: 14 residues. V was clipped by 4 bases and J by 2 bases, with 12 bases between them.